This TCR beta chain was identified during a study of cytomegalovirus exposure and HLA in healthy donors. Clones were sequenced by immunoSEQ multiplex PCR, and TCRdb holds only the in-frame ones, with some missing. The sample consists of roughly 240,000 clones, around nine tenths of them appearing once. On this clone itself: Its antigen is as yet unknown.

Among the 120 or so subjects of the validation cohort, separate from the roughly 700-subject first cohort, were the donors. Germline V gives CDR1 SGHAT, CDR2 FQNNGV. V lost 5 bases and J lost 6; bases outside the gene matches: 8. The CDR3 covers 14 residues. Regarding the study as a whole: That first-cohort TCR clusters tended to co-occur in the approximately 120 validation repertoires was found in a later analysis. Rarity marked most TCR sequences, yet some public TCRs occurred in many donors. Per published reports, the classifier diagnosed cytomegalovirus status with high specificity and sensitivity.

This receptor was taken from a man younger than 35 in good health and CMV-seronegative. The chain carries TRBV11-2 and TRBJ2-7; the match to TRBD1 covers 9 bases. Sequencing was carried out using PBMCs. CDR3: CASSKGQGWSEQYF. Written as DNA, the CDR3 is TGTGCCAGCAGCAAAGGACAGGGGTGGTCCGAGCAGTACTTC.